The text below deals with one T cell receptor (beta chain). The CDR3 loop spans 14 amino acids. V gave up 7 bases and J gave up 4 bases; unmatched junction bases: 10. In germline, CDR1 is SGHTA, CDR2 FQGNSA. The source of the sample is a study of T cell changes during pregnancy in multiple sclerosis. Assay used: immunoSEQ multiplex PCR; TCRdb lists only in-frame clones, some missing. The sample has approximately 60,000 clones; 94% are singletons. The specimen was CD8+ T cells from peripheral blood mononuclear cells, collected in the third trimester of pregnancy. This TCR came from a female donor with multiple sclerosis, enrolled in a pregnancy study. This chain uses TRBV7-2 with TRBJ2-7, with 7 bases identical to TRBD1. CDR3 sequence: CASTSRRQGYEQYF. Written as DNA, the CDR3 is TGTGCCAGCACTTCCCGGAGACAGGGTTACGAGCAGTACTTC.